This record looks at one TCR beta chain sequence and its context. The CDR3 length is 17 residues. This entry comes from a study of blood T cell repertoires in COVID-19. Across the whole study: T cells, B-cell-depleted T cells, or PBMCs supplied cDNA or gDNA.

Clones were sequenced by immunoSEQ multiplex PCR, and TCRdb holds only the in-frame ones, with some missing. The sample contains 40,000 to 55,000 clones, 75% to 85% of which appear only once. The TCR sequence derives from a man aged 35 to 55 with acute or convalescent COVID-19. Sequenced material: peripheral blood. The gene calls are TRBV21-1 and TRBJ1-2; the table's D call of TRBD1 was not tested on the DNA. TRBV21-1 is a known pseudogene. CDR3 in amino acids: CASSKIGQGTANYGYTF. The CDR3 bases are TGTGCCAGCAGCAAAATCGGACAGGGGACCGCTAACTATGGCTACACCTTC.